These 26 T cell receptor beta chains were sequenced from one sample in a study of blood T cells in healthy people across ages. Next came a second PCR, run for about 6 to 11 cycles, which used a sample-barcoded 5' primer along with a J-beta primer mix. TCRdb passed the 5' RACE reads through MiXCR, listing each CDR3 protein once. The sample lists fewer than 1 million distinct CDR3 sequences, around 42% occurring once. The sequenced sample was blood. The receptors shown here come from a man aged 60-69 years in good health.

The chain carries TRBV29-1 and TRBJ1-1; D is uncertain. With 6 bases removed from V and 6 bases from J, the gap between germline ends came to 11 bases. The CDR3 extends over 11 amino acids. Germline assignment: CDR1 SQVTM and CDR2 ANQGSEA. In DNA, the CDR3 is TGCAGCGTAGCCCTCCTCTCTGAAGCTTTCTTT. It specifies CSVALLSEAFF.

In this sample, this clonotype turned up a few times. The CDR3 nucleotides read TGTGCCAGCAGCCCAAGACTACAATACAATGAGCAGTTCTTC. Protein: CASSPRLQYNEQFF. This chain links TRBV3-1 with TRBJ2-1; the D gene is possibly TRBD2 (5 bases). The germline V and J ends were trimmed by 4 bases and 4 bases, with 11 bases remaining between them. The V gene's germline CDR1 is LGHDT and CDR2 YNNKEL (reference sequence). The CDR3 covers 14 residues.

The chain joins TRBV3-1 to TRBJ2-1; D possibly corresponds to TRBD1 (7 bases). Per germline, CDR1 LGHDT and CDR2 YNNKEL (reference sequence). Trimming stripped 4 bases from V and 5 bases from J, with 12 bases between. CDR3 size: 14 residues. CDR3 sequence (DNA): TGTGCCAGCAGCCCAGGGGGGAGGCACAATGAGCAGTTCTTC. Residues: CASSPGGRHNEQFF.

The rearrangement uses TRBV10-1 and TRBJ2-1; TRBD1 is a possible D gene (6 bases). Germline V lookup: CDR1 WNHNN, CDR2 SYGVQD (reference sequence). V was shortened by 2 bases and J by 6 bases, with 14 bases between the two germline ends. The CDR3 covers 15 residues. The DNA of the CDR3 is TGCGCCAGCAGTGAGAATATTAAAGGGGGCAATGAGCAGTTCTTC. This encodes CASSENIKGGNEQFF.

V usage is TRBV12-3 or TRBV12-4 and J usage is TRBJ2-1, with TRBD2 identical over 12 bases. With V trimmed by 1 base and J by 7 bases, 17 bases remained unmatched. This CDR3 region has 20 residues. In DNA, the CDR3 is TGTGCCAGCAGTTTAGACCCCGGGCTAGCGGGGGGGCGACCCCAAAATGAGCAGTTCTTC. Its protein product is CASSLDPGLAGGRPQNEQFF.

This clonotype was observed a few times. The chain combines TRBV3-1 with TRBJ2-6, with D unclear. Germline V gene data show CDR1 as LGHDT and CDR2 as YNNKEL (reference sequence). V lost 4 bases and J lost 0, with 10 bases in between. The CDR3 is made up of 16 amino acids. CDR3 amino acids: CASSPTLRSGANVLTF. The CDR3 coding sequence is TGTGCCAGCAGCCCTACCCTTCGCTCTGGGGCCAACGTCCTGACTTTC.

The chain has TRBV18 and TRBJ1-4, with D perhaps TRBD1 (5 bases). Trimming shortened V by 3 bases and J by 0 bases, and 5 bases separated the two germline ends. The CDR3 is 14 residues long. Per the germline V gene, CDR1 is KGHSH and CDR2 is LQKENI. The DNA for the CDR3 is TGTGCCAGCTCACCGACAGCAACTAATGAAAAACTGTTTTTT. It specifies CASSPTATNEKLFF.

This clonotype was recorded at least ten times. This rearrangement joins TRBV6-9 to TRBJ2-3, with TRBD2 as a possible D gene (5 bases). The CDR3 is made up of 16 amino acids. Trimming cost V 2 bases and J 0 bases, with 12 bases left between them. Germline CDR1 and CDR2: MNHGY and SVAAGI. The CDR3 region is CASSYPQRSSTDTQYF. The CDR3 DNA reads as TGTGCCAGCAGTTATCCCCAGCGGTCTAGCACAGATACGCAGTATTTT.

The gene calls are TRBV4-3 and TRBJ2-1; 7 bases align to TRBD1. Germline lookup yields CDR1 LGHNA and CDR2 YSLEER. Trimming cost V 0 bases and J 7 bases; bases outside gene matches: 12. The CDR3 is 17 amino acids. The CDR3 spells CASSQEPQGLSMNEQFF. The CDR3 coding sequence is TGCGCCAGCAGCCAAGAGCCACAGGGGCTATCGATGAATGAGCAGTTCTTC.

Regarding this clonotype: This probably arose from a read error, given a far larger clone one base away. The chain uses TRBV7-2 and TRBJ2-7; D is unclear. Germline CDR1 and CDR2: SGHTA and FQGNSA. The length of the CDR3 is 12 residues. The chain's CDR3 is CACSLDHYEQYF. The CDR3 DNA reads as TGTGCCTGCAGCCTAGATCACTACGAGCAGTACTTC.

V is TRBV15 and J is TRBJ2-5; D ambiguous. The end of the DNA fits TRBJ2-7 better, so the J call may be wrong. CDR3 length equals 14 residues. Germline CDR1 and CDR2: LNHNV and YYDKDF (reference sequence). Written as DNA, the CDR3 is TGTGCCACCAGCAGAGATGCCGTTTCCTACGAGCAGTACTTC. The encoded protein is CATSRDAVSYEQYF.

This sequence joins TRBV20-1 and TRBJ2-3; no clear D. The V end lost 6 bases, the J end lost 4 bases, and 8 bases lay between the germline ends. The CDR3 spans 11 residues. Germline-derived CDR1 and CDR2 are DFQATT and SNEGSKA (reference sequence). CDR3 DNA sequence: TGCAGTGCAACGTTTTCAGATACGCAGTATTTT. Its translation is CSATFSDTQYF.

This clonotype was found once. This sequence joins TRBV10-3 and TRBJ2-5, with 7 positions matching TRBD1. V dropped 8 bases and J dropped 4; count of bases not matched to a gene: 7. Germline V gene sequence: CDR1 ENHRY, CDR2 SYGVKD. The CDR3 covers 13 residues. The CDR3 spells CAIGTAYRETQYF. The CDR3 region has the DNA TGTGCCATCGGGACAGCGTACCGAGAGACCCAGTACTTC.

In this sample, this clonotype turned up a few times. The gene calls are TRBV12-3 or TRBV12-4 and TRBJ1-2; TRBD1 might be the D (5 bases). This CDR3 is built from 15 residues. V lost 4 bases, J lost 1 base, and 13 bases lay in between. In DNA form, the CDR3 reads TGTGCCAGCAGTTCATGGGGGAACGATAACTATGGCTACACCTTC. Protein product: CASSSWGNDNYGYTF.

The chain uses TRBV20-1 and TRBJ2-7, with a tentative D call TRBD2 (6 bases). Trimming stripped 3 bases from V and 0 bases from J, with 15 bases between. Germline CDR1 is DFQATT and CDR2 is SNEGSKA (reference sequence). The CDR3 sequence is 15 residues long. CDR3 region: CSASDYGGTSYEQYF. The CDR3 bases are TGCAGTGCTAGTGATTACGGCGGGACCTCCTACGAGCAGTACTTC.

This clonotype has more than one count but fewer than ten. V and J are TRBV2 and TRBJ2-3; the D gene is possibly TRBD1 (6 bases). Germline assignment: CDR1 SNHLY and CDR2 FYNNEI. V was trimmed by 4 bases and J by 3 bases, leaving 14 bases between them. This CDR3 comprises 15 residues. CDR3 DNA sequence: TGTGCCAGCAGTGGCGGCCGCCAGGGGACAGATACGCAGTATTTT. This translates into CASSGGRQGTDTQYF. Combining the CDR3 with reference TRBV2 and TRBJ2-3 gives the whole variable domain EPEVTQTPSHQVTQMGQEVILRCVPISNHLYFYWYRQILGQKVEFLVSFYNNEISEKSEIFDDQFSVERPDGSNFTLKIRSTKLEDSAMYFCASSGGRQGTDTQYFGPGTRLTVL.

This clonotype was recorded many times. This rearrangement joins TRBV6-6 to TRBJ1-4; D call uncertain. Germline-derived CDR1 and CDR2 are MNHNY and SVGAGI (reference sequence). The CDR3 totals 11 residues. The V end was cut by 6 bases, the J end by 4 bases, with 3 bases between. The CDR3 DNA follows: TGTGCCAGCAGACGTAATGAAAAACTGTTTTTT. It translates to CASRRNEKLFF.

This clonotype was found once. The genes are TRBV11-2 and TRBJ2-4, with D perhaps matching TRBD2 (5 bases). Trimming took off 5 bases at V and 0 bases at J, with 14 bases between the two ends. CDR1 is SGHAT and CDR2 is FQNNGV in the germline V gene. This CDR3 has 16 residues. Here the CDR3 DNA reads TGTGCCAGCAGCCCGGACTCGAGACTAGCCAAAAACATTCAGTACTTC. Its protein is CASSPDSRLAKNIQYF.

The chain has TRBV3-1 and TRBJ2-5, with 8 bases that match TRBD2. The CDR3 totals 13 residues. Per germline, CDR1 LGHDT and CDR2 YNNKEL (reference sequence). V dropped 0 bases and J dropped 11; count of bases not matched to a gene: 5. In nucleotides, the CDR3 is TGTGCCAGCAGCCAAGAAACCGGGGGGGGGCAGTACTTC. It encodes CASSQETGGGQYF.

V is TRBV4-3 and J is TRBJ2-1, with D possibly being TRBD1 (5 bases). CDR3 size: 16 residues. The V and J ends lost 1 base and 1 base respectively, with 11 bases between them. Germline V CDR1 and CDR2: LGHNA, YSLEER. CDR3 region: CASSQVRQGSYNEQFF. The DNA for the CDR3 is TGCGCCAGCAGCCAAGTTCGGCAGGGTTCCTACAATGAGCAGTTCTTC.

J is TRBJ2-4 and V is TRBV4-1; no clear D. TRBJ2-5 explains the end of the DNA better; the J call may be wrong. CDR3 length: 14 residues. Germline loops: CDR1 MGHRA, CDR2 YSYEKL. In DNA, the CDR3 is TGCGCCAGCAGCCCACTATCAACCGCCGGGACCCAGTACTTC. Amino acid sequence: CASSPLSTAGTQYF.

This clonotype has just a few counts. The rearrangement joins TRBV29-1 to TRBJ2-5, with D uncertain. The CDR3 is 11 amino acids. Germline CDR1 reads SQVTM; CDR2 reads ANQGSEA. Trimming shortened V by 2 bases and J by 5 bases, and 6 bases separated the two germline ends. The CDR3 sequence: CSVEMGETQYF. The CDR3 DNA sequence: TGCAGCGTTGAAATGGGGGAGACCCAGTACTTC.

The chain combines TRBV7-6 with TRBJ1-1; maybe TRBD1 (5 bases). V was clipped by 5 bases and J by 0 bases, with 10 bases between them. Germline CDR1 and CDR2: SGHVS and FNYEAQ. This CDR3 has 14 residues. CDR3 protein: CASSKGLMNTEAFF. The CDR3 coding sequence is TGTGCCAGCAGCAAGGGACTCATGAACACTGAAGCTTTCTTT.

The chain couples TRBV7-9 to TRBJ1-4; the D gene is possibly TRBD1 (5 bases). V lost 2 bases and J 0 bases, leaving 7 bases between the germline ends. Germline CDR1 reads SEHNR; CDR2 reads FQNEAQ (reference sequence). The CDR3 consists of 15 residues. The CDR3: CASSLIGATNEKLFF. The CDR3 coding sequence is TGTGCCAGCAGCTTAATAGGGGCAACTAATGAAAAACTGTTTTTT.

Comments on this clonotype: A much larger clone sits a single nucleotide away, making a read error possible. The chain uses TRBV29-1 and TRBJ2-4; perhaps TRBD1 as D (6 bases). CDR3 length: 13 amino acids. CDR1 and CDR2 (germline): SQVTM, ANQGSEA. DNA for the CDR3: TGCAGCGCTAAAGGGGGAGCCGAAAACATTCAGTACTTC. Amino acids: CSAKGGAENIQYF.

Regarding this clonotype: Germline and junction disagree at one end, which may indicate a read error. J is TRBJ2-1 and V is TRBV14, with 11 bases lining up with TRBD2. The germline V gene has CDR1 SGHDN and CDR2 FVKESK. The CDR3 is made up of 14 amino acids. DNA of the CDR3: TGTGTCAGCAGCCAAGAGCTAGCGGGAGGTGAGCAGTTCTTC. Translated, it gives CVSSQELAGGEQFF.